These T cell receptor beta chains were read from a single sample in a study of blood T cell repertoires in COVID-19. Assay used: immunoSEQ multiplex PCR; TCRdb lists only in-frame clones, some missing. The sample lists a few hundred thousand clones, approximately 86% occurring once. Sample: peripheral blood. The receptors originated from a human donor in a cohort sampled during active COVID-19. Both conserved end residues are part of each CDR3. Each record gives: CDR3 DNA, CDR3 protein, D gene, V gene, J gene. The D gene is left open where the match is weak.

cdr3_nt: TGTGCCAGTAGGGGCCTGGGGGCCGGCTCTGGAAACACCATATATTTT
cdr3_aa: CASRGLGAGSGNTIYF
d_call: -
v_call: TRBV19
j_call: TRBJ1-3

cdr3_nt: TGCGCCAGCAGCTTAGGTTCCGGAGCCAATCAGCCCCAGCATTTT
cdr3_aa: CASSLGSGANQPQHF
d_call: -
v_call: TRBV5-1
j_call: TRBJ1-5

cdr3_nt: TGTGCCAGCAGCTGGGCTATTTCCTACAATGAGCAGTTCTTC
cdr3_aa: CASSWAISYNEQFF
d_call: -
v_call: TRBV7-6
j_call: TRBJ2-1

cdr3_nt: TGTGCCAGCAGCCTTACAGGGACCTACGAGCAGTACTTC
cdr3_aa: CASSLTGTYEQYF
d_call: -
v_call: TRBV27
j_call: TRBJ2-7

cdr3_nt: TGTGCCACCAGCAGAGAAGCGGGAGGACTGTTTTTT
cdr3_aa: CATSREAGGLFF
d_call: -
v_call: TRBV15
j_call: TRBJ1-4

cdr3_nt: TGTGCCAGCAACCCGAGGAGGGGATACACCATATATTTT
cdr3_aa: CASNPRRGYTIYF
d_call: -
v_call: TRBV12-3/TRBV12-4
j_call: TRBJ1-3

cdr3_nt: TGCAGCGCTGGACTAGCGGAGACTTACAATGAGCAGTTCTTC
cdr3_aa: CSAGLAETYNEQFF
d_call: TRBD2
v_call: TRBV29-1
j_call: TRBJ2-1

cdr3_nt: TGCGCCAGCAGCCGGGACAGAACTAATGAAAAACTGTTTTTT
cdr3_aa: CASSRDRTNEKLFF
d_call: TRBD1
v_call: TRBV5-1
j_call: TRBJ1-4

cdr3_nt: TGTGCCAGTAGTAGGACTCCGAGAGACACTGAAGCTTTCTTT
cdr3_aa: CASSRTPRDTEAFF
d_call: -
v_call: TRBV19
j_call: TRBJ1-1

cdr3_nt: TGTGTCAGAAGCCATCGGGCAACTAGCGGAAGCTCCTACGAGCAGTACTTC
cdr3_aa: CVRSHRATSGSSYEQYF
d_call: -
v_call: TRBV7-5
j_call: TRBJ2-7